Listed here is a single T cell receptor (beta chain). Per germline, CDR1 SGHDT and CDR2 YYEEEE. CDR3 length equals 16 residues. V gave up 5 bases and J gave up 2 bases, with 20 bases separating them. This specimen belongs to a study of shared T cell receptors in the human thymus. Profiling relied on immunoSEQ multiplex PCR, and the TCRdb table lists in-frame clones only, not all of them. The profile shows some 720,000 clones, approximately 90% of them singletons. These data were also reused for a study on human thymus T cells. As reported in that work: Within thymic and blood repertoires, V and J gene usage appeared to be biased. Related research found strongly overlapping thymic repertoires in unrelated individuals.

J is TRBJ2-7 and V is TRBV5-6; a weak D match, TRBD1 (6 bases). The sequence came from a boy in the first two years of life with a congenital heart defect. Sequencing was done on a sample of thymocytes. The CDR3 is CASSRTGAGETYEQYF. For the CDR3, the DNA is TGTGCCAGCAGTCGAACCGGGGCAGGGGAGACCTACGAGCAGTACTTC.